This TCR beta chain was sequenced in a study of blood T cell repertoires in COVID-19. Study context: Specimens from acute and convalescent COVID-19 originated in the United States, Italy and Spain. PBMCs, B-cell-depleted T cells, or T cells were the source of the cDNA or gDNA that made up the material.

As handled by the study authors: From reference gene primer amplification, estimates of nucleated cell counts were derived. Produced via immunoSEQ multiplex PCR; TCRdb's table is partial and in-frame only. V, J and clone size were drawn from that table, and D and trimming were deduced from the DNA. This sample has about 220,000 clones; approximately 80% occur once, and the top ten carry about 8.9%. CDR1 and CDR2 (germline): SGHDN, FVKESK. Unmatched junction bases numbered 1, after V lost 3 bases and J lost 0 bases. The CDR3 has 15 residues. This TCR derives from a man over 45 with active or convalescent COVID-19. Specimen: peripheral blood. The J gene is TRBJ2-7, the V gene TRBV14, with 11 bases lining up with TRBD1. The CDR3 sequence is CASSQGQGDSYEQYF. As DNA, the CDR3 is TGTGCCAGCAGCCAGGGACAGGGGGACTCCTACGAGCAGTACTTC.